This T cell receptor beta chain was identified during a study of blood T cells in healthy people across ages. It was with a sample-barcoded 5' primer and a J-beta primer mix that a second PCR of about 6 to 11 cycles was run. The template-switch adaptor, which had 12 random nucleotides, put a tag on each cDNA molecule. TCRdb independently ran MiXCR on the 5' RACE reads; one entry per CDR3 protein. Among approximately 800,000 distinct CDR3 sequences listed, 30% to 45% were seen once. The CDR3 totals 16 residues. Germline CDR1 is SGHVS and CDR2 is FNYEAQ. About this clonotype itself: An end of the junction differs from the germline gene, which may be a read error.

The source material was blood. The gene calls are TRBV7-6 and TRBJ2-1, with 8 nucleotides matching TRBD2. This clonotype originated in a man between 18 and 29 years old in good health. The CDR3 region has the DNA TGTGCCAGCAGCCCCAGAAGCAAGCGGGGGTACAGTGAGCAGTTCTTC. This codes for CASSPRSKRGYSEQFF. The full variable domain, completed using reference TRBV7-6 and TRBJ2-1, is GAGVSQSPRYKVTKRGQDVALRCDPISGHVSLYWYRQALGQGPEFLTYFNYEAQQDKSGLPNDRFSAERPEGSISTLTIQRTEQRDSAMYRCASSPRSKRGYSEQFFGPGTRLTVL.